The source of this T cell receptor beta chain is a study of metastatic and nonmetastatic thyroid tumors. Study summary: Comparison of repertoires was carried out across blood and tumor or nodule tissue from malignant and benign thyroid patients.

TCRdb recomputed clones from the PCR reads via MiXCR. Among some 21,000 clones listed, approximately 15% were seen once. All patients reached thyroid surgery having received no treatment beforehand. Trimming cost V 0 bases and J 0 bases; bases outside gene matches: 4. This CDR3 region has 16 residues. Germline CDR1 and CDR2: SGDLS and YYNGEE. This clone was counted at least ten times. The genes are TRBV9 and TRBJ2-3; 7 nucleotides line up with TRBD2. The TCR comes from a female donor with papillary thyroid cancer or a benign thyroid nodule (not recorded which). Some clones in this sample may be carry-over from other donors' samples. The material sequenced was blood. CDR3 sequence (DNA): TGTGCCAGCAGCGTAGCGGCGGGAGACAGCACAGATACGCAGTATTTT. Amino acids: CASSVAAGDSTDTQYF.